The next 22 T cell receptor beta chains were all read from a single sample in a study of OX40 agonist ivuxolimab in advanced cancers. Sequenced by immunoSEQ multiplex PCR; TCRdb stores in-frame clones only, minus some. The table includes some 30,000 clones, less than 90% detected once. The specimen was CD4+ or CD8+ T cells sorted from blood, collected in a trial of the OX40 agonist ivuxolimab. These receptors all stem from an adult with an advanced solid tumor such as melanoma, head and neck, liver or kidney cancer.

The V call is TRBV7-2, the J call TRBJ1-5; 9 bases are shared with TRBD1. In germline, CDR1 is SGHTA, CDR2 FQGNSA. This CDR3 spans 15 amino acids. Losses at the gene ends were 4 bases for V and 9 bases for J; bases not matched to a gene: 10. CDR3 coding DNA: TGTGCCAGCAGCTCCGGGACAGGGATTAGTCCGCCCCAGCATTTT. Amino acid sequence: CASSSGTGISPPQHF. Complete variable domain (other parts from reference TRBV7-2 and TRBJ1-5): GAGVSQSPSNKVTEKGKDVELRCDPISGHTALYWYRQSLGQGLEFLIYFQGNSAPDKSGLPSDRFSAERTGGSVSTLTIQRTQQEDSAVYLCASSSGTGISPPQHFGDGTRLSIL.

The rearrangement joins TRBV27 to TRBJ2-2; 7 bases map to TRBD2. Germline loops: CDR1 MNHEY, CDR2 SMNVEV (reference sequence). J gave up 5 bases and V 2 bases, and 8 bases lay outside the gene matches. The CDR3 extends over 16 amino acids. The CDR3: CASSLRAGWLTGELFF. The CDR3 DNA is TGTGCCAGCAGTTTAAGAGCGGGATGGCTGACCGGGGAGCTGTTTTTT.

The chain joins TRBV2 to TRBJ2-7; weak D call: TRBD2 (6 bases). From germline, CDR1 is SNHLY and CDR2 FYNNEI. CDR3 length: 12 residues. V gave up 10 bases and J gave up 3 bases, with 13 bases separating them. The CDR3 sequence is CATLWGDYEQYF. CDR3 DNA: TGTGCCACCCTGTGGGGGGACTACGAGCAGTACTTC.

The V and J genes are TRBV5-8 and TRBJ2-7; D unresolved. With 4 bases removed from V and 3 bases from J, the gap between germline ends came to 11 bases. There are 13 residues in the CDR3. Per the germline V gene, CDR1 is SGHTS and CDR2 is YDEGEE. The CDR3 bases are TGTGCCAGCAGCCCCGATATTATCTACGAGCAGTACTTC. Translating it yields CASSPDIIYEQYF. The whole variable domain, remainder taken from reference TRBV5-8 and TRBJ2-7, is EAGVTQSPTHLIKTRGQQATLRCSPISGHTSVYWYQQALGLGLQFLLWYDEGEERNRGNFPPRFSGRQFPNYSSELNVNALELEDSALYLCASSPDIIYEQYFGPGTRLTVT.

In this sample, this clone is medium-sized. The sample carries other DNA sequences with the same CDR3. The chain employs TRBV28 and TRBJ2-5; D is unclear. The germline CDR1 and CDR2 sequences are MDHEN and SYDVKM. With 6 bases removed from V and 4 bases from J, the gap between germline ends came to 6 bases. The CDR3 spans 11 residues. The CDR3 DNA is TGTGCCAGCAGCTCCCCAGAGACCCAGTACTTC. It specifies CASSSPETQYF.

V usage is TRBV4-3 and J usage is TRBJ2-1; D might be TRBD2 (5 bases). Germline CDR1 and CDR2: LGHNA and YSLEER. The CDR3 has 15 amino acids. Trimming pared 3 bases from V and 0 bases from J, leaving 9 bases between. CDR3 coding DNA: TGCGCCAGCAGCCAGATAGCGAACTCCTACAATGAGCAGTTCTTC. It encodes CASSQIANSYNEQFF.

The V gene is TRBV19, the J gene TRBJ2-7; 7 positions match TRBD2. The V segment lost 1 base and the J segment 5 bases; nucleotides outside the gene matches: 2. The CDR3 consists of 13 residues. Germline V gene data show CDR1 as LNHDA and CDR2 as SQIVND (reference sequence). The CDR3 protein is CASSIGLANEQYF. The CDR3 nucleotides read TGTGCCAGTAGTATAGGACTAGCCAACGAGCAGTACTTC.

The gene calls are TRBV27 and TRBJ1-2, with D perhaps matching TRBD1 (5 bases). V gave up 3 bases and J gave up 5 bases, with 10 bases separating them. Germline lookup yields CDR1 MNHEY and CDR2 SMNVEV (reference sequence). This CDR3 spans 13 amino acids. Written as DNA, the CDR3 is TGTGCCAGCAGTTTGGGCGGGGGGTATGGCTACACCTTC. Its protein is CASSLGGGYGYTF.

This clone was seen just once. The gene calls are TRBV5-4 and TRBJ2-3; 7 bases line up with TRBD2. V lost 7 bases and J lost 4; bases outside the gene matches: 3. The CDR3 loop spans 12 amino acids. CDR1 is SGHNT and CDR2 is YYREEE in the germline V gene (reference sequence). The CDR3 region has the DNA TGTGCCAGCGCGGGGGTCTCAGATACGCAGTATTTT. It encodes CASAGVSDTQYF.

V is TRBV5-1 and J is TRBJ2-7, with 7 bases lining up with TRBD2. The V and J ends lost 0 bases and 1 base, in that order; junction bases with no gene match: 7. This CDR3 contains 16 residues. Germline CDR1 is SGHRS and CDR2 is YFSETQ. In nucleotides, the CDR3 is TGCGCCAGCAGCTTGGGCGGCGGGAGAGGGTCCTACGAGCAGTACTTC. Its protein product is CASSLGGGRGSYEQYF.

The V call is TRBV19, the J call TRBJ2-1; 10 positions match TRBD1. Germline V lookup: CDR1 LNHDA, CDR2 SQIVND (reference sequence). With V trimmed by 3 bases and J by 7 bases, 3 bases remained unmatched. This CDR3 contains 14 residues. The CDR3 spells CASSMTDRGNEQFF. Here the CDR3 DNA reads TGTGCCAGTAGTATGACGGACAGGGGGAATGAGCAGTTCTTC.

The J gene is TRBJ2-1, the V gene TRBV29-1; D might be TRBD2 (5 bases). Germline loops: CDR1 SQVTM, CDR2 ANQGSEA. CDR3 size: 14 residues. Trimming shortened V by 7 bases and J by 7 bases, and 20 bases separated the two germline ends. This chain's CDR3 is CSAEVAGLGNEQFF. Here the CDR3 DNA reads TGCAGCGCGGAAGTCGCGGGCCTGGGGAATGAGCAGTTCTTC.

This chain joins TRBV2 and TRBJ1-2; D gene unclear. The V gene's germline CDR1 is SNHLY and CDR2 FYNNEI. CDR3 length: 14 residues. Between the trimmed V and J ends, which lost 3 bases and 8 bases, there was a span of 16 bases. The CDR3 DNA sequence: TGTGCCAGCAGTGAGCTCTTCCTAGCAAGGGGCTACACCTTC. This encodes CASSELFLARGYTF.

V is TRBV25-1 and J is TRBJ2-7, with D tentatively TRBD1 or TRBD2 (5 bases each). V was pared by 6 bases and J by 7 bases, with 25 bases between. Germline lookup yields CDR1 MGHDK and CDR2 SYGVNS. The CDR3 spans 16 residues. The CDR3 region has the DNA TGTGCCAGCAGCGGGCCGGACCGGGACGCGGGTTGGGAGCAGTACTTC. Translation: CASSGPDRDAGWEQYF.

This clone is medium-sized. The rearrangement uses TRBV28 and TRBJ1-2; TRBD1 agrees at 10 bases. J lost 4 bases, V lost 7 bases, and 6 bases had no gene match. The CDR3 contains 14 residues. Germline V lookup: CDR1 MDHEN, CDR2 SYDVKM. CDR3 coding DNA: TGTGCCAGCATCGTCCGGGACAGGGGCTATGGCTACACCTTC. This gives the protein CASIVRDRGYGYTF.

The J gene is TRBJ1-5, the V gene TRBV4-1; possible D gene TRBD1, 6 bases. V lost 3 bases and J 5 bases, leaving 8 bases between the germline ends. From germline, CDR1 is MGHRA and CDR2 YSYEKL. The CDR3 loop spans 13 amino acids. The CDR3 DNA sequence: TGCGCCAGCAGCCACAGGACAGATCAGCCCCAGCATTTT. It encodes CASSHRTDQPQHF.

The CDR3 DNA reads as TGTGCCAGCAGCCTCCGAGATTTGACAGGGGACAATGAGCAGTTCTTC. It specifies CASSLRDLTGDNEQFF. This chain connects TRBV7-9 to TRBJ2-1; 8 bases fit TRBD1. This CDR3 is 16 amino acids long. Germline CDR1 is SEHNR and CDR2 is FQNEAQ (reference sequence). V gave up 5 bases and J gave up 5 bases; unmatched junction bases: 11.

This clone appeared once. The chain carries TRBV4-2 and TRBJ2-7, with no clear D. CDR3 length equals 15 residues. CDR1 and CDR2 from the germline V gene are LGHNA and YNFKEQ. The V end lost 0 bases, the J end lost 0 bases, and 9 bases lay between the germline ends. Here the CDR3 reads CASSQEGQSSYEQYF. For the CDR3, the DNA is TGTGCCAGCAGCCAAGAGGGCCAGAGCTCCTACGAGCAGTACTTC.

The chain employs TRBV25-1 and TRBJ2-7; D not certain. Germline CDR1 is MGHDK and CDR2 is SYGVNS. This CDR3 region has 12 residues. Trimming cost V 6 bases and J 3 bases, with 9 bases left between them. CDR3 sequence: CASSKSIYEQYF. Here the CDR3 DNA reads TGTGCCAGCAGCAAATCCATCTACGAGCAGTACTTC.

The chain uses TRBV9 and TRBJ2-2; TRBD1 might be the D (5 bases). Germline CDR1 and CDR2: SGDLS and YYNGEE. The length of the CDR3 is 16 residues. Trimming took off 5 bases at V and 3 bases at J, with 17 bases between the two ends. The CDR3 sequence is CASRHDGAGYTGELFF. CDR3 sequence (DNA): TGTGCCAGCAGACACGATGGGGCAGGTTACACCGGGGAGCTGTTTTTT.

The J gene is TRBJ2-4, the V gene TRBV28; weak D call: TRBD2 (6 bases). Deletions cut 6 bases from V and 0 bases from J, with 9 bases between. This CDR3 region has 14 residues. CDR1 MDHEN and CDR2 SYDVKM come from the germline V gene. The CDR3 loop reads CASREGLAKNIQYF. CDR3 sequence (DNA): TGTGCCAGCAGAGAGGGACTAGCCAAAAACATTCAGTACTTC.

The chain has TRBV9 and TRBJ2-2; 7 positions agree with TRBD1. This CDR3 is 16 amino acids long. V gave up 3 bases and J gave up 2 bases; unmatched junction bases: 7. Germline CDR1 is SGDLS and CDR2 is YYNGEE. Written as DNA, the CDR3 is TGTGCCAGCAGCGGCCCGACAGGGTTCAACACCGGGGAGCTGTTTTTT. Its translation is CASSGPTGFNTGELFF.